This T cell receptor beta chain was recovered during a study of beta chain features in type 1 diabetes. Turning to the study itself: Age, gender and cell yields were similar between patients and healthy donors. Findings and caveats of the study: cDNA-based reads could over-represent cells with high TCR expression. Compared to healthy donors, patients appeared to have naive, central memory and Treg TCRB repertoires that were more alike. Moderate but significant shortening of TCRB CDR3s was recorded in all four CD4+ subsets from Type 1 diabetes patients.

Donors underwent one heparinised blood draw, about 120 mL on average. With regard to this clone: No antigen is known for it.

Sequenced material consisted of expressed TCRB transcripts (all of the isolated RNA was reverse transcribed). Data came from immunoSEQ multiplex PCR; TCRdb stores just in-frame clones and leaves some out. The sample includes fewer than 350,000 clones, approximately 15% of them seen just once. The sequencing input was naive CD4+ T cells from blood. The clonotype comes from a man younger than 35 with type 1 diabetes.

Written as DNA, the CDR3 is TGTGCCTGGAGCTTGGCGGATTACTCCTACGAGCAGTACTTC. Protein: CAWSLADYSYEQYF. The rearrangement joins TRBV30 to TRBJ2-5; D uncertain. The last part of the DNA fits TRBJ2-7 better; the J call may be wrong. The germline gives CDR1 GTSNPN, CDR2 SVGIG (reference sequence). The CDR3 has 14 amino acids.